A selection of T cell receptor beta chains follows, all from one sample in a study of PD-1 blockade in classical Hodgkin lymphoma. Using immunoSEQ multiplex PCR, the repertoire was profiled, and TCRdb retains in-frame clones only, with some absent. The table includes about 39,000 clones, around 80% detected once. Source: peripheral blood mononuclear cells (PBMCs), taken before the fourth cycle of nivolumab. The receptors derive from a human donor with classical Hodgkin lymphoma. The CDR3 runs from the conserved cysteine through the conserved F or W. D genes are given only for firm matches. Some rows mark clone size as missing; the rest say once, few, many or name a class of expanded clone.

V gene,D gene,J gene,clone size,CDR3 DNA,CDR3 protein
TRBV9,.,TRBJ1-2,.,TGTGCCAGCAGCAGGGACGCAAACTATGGCTACACCTTC,CASSRDANYGYTF
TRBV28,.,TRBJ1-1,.,TGTGCCACCGCGGGGGGCACGAACACTGAAGCTTTCTTT,CATAGGTNTEAFF
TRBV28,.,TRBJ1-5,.,TGTGCCAGCAGTTTGCAGGGAGATAGCAATCAGCCCCAGCATTTT,CASSLQGDSNQPQHF
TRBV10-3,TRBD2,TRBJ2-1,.,TGTGCCATCAGCGCCTCAGCGGGGTATTACAATGAGCAGTTCTTC,CAISASAGYYNEQFF
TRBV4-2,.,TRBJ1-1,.,TGTGCCAGCAGCCAAGATTGGGGGACGGTAATGTATTCTGAAGCTTTCTTT,CASSQDWGTVMYSEAFF
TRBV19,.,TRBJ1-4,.,TGTGCCAGTAGTATTTGGTCCTTAGCCGGACAGCCTAATGAAAAACTGTTTTTT,CASSIWSLAGQPNEKLFF
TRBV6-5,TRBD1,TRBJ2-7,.,TGTGCCAGCAGTTATGAACCGGGGACAGTATTCTACGAGCAGTACTTC,CASSYEPGTVFYEQYF
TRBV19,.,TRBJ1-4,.,TGTGCCAGTAGTATGGCAAGCTTTAGGGGGACTAATGAAAAACTGTTTTTT,CASSMASFRGTNEKLFF
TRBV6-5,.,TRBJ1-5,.,TGTGCCAGCAGTTACCAAGGCAGGGAACATTTT,CASSYQGREHF
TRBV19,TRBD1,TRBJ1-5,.,TGTGCCAGTAGTATAACAGGGGTAGGGCAGCCCCAGCATTTT,CASSITGVGQPQHF
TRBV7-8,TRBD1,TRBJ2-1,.,TGTGCCAGCAGCTTTATACAGGGGGCTTACAATGAGCAGTTCTTC,CASSFIQGAYNEQFF
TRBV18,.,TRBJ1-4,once,TGTGCCAGCTCACGTGAACGGGAAAAACTGTTTTTT,CASSREREKLFF
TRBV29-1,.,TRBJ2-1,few,TGCAGCGTTGATAACCGAAATTACAATGAGCAGTTCTTC,CSVDNRNYNEQFF
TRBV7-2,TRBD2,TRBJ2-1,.,TGTGCCAGCAGCTTTATAGCGGGGTCGGATCACAATGAGCAGTTCTTC,CASSFIAGSDHNEQFF
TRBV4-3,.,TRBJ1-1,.,TGCGCCAGCAGCCAAGATCGGAACGAGGTAGGACAAGAAGCTTTCTTT,CASSQDRNEVGQEAFF
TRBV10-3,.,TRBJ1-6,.,TGTGCCATCGCTTTCGAGGGTTCACCCCTCCACTTT,CAIAFEGSPLHF
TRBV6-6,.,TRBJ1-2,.,TGTGCCAGCAGTTACGGGCAGCCTAGCTACACCTTC,CASSYGQPSYTF
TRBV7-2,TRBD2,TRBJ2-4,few,TGTGCCAGCAGCTATGAGCGGGGAATCATTCAGTACTTC,CASSYERGIIQYF
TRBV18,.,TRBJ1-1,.,TGTGCCAGCTCGTCTTTTTGGGGGAACACTGAAGCTTTCTTT,CASSSFWGNTEAFF
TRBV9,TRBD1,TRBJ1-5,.,TGTGCCAGCAGCTTAGGGACAGGGGTTTATCAGCCCCAGCATTTT,CASSLGTGVYQPQHF
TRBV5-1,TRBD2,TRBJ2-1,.,TGCGCCAGCAGCTTGGGATCTAGCGGGGGGGCCGACAATGAGCAGTTCTTC,CASSLGSSGGADNEQFF
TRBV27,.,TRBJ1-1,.,TGTGCCAGCAGTTTATCAGTAGGGGTTGAAGCTTTCTTT,CASSLSVGVEAFF
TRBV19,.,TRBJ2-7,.,TGTGCCAGTAGTCCACAATCATACGGGGGCTCTGGCGAGCAGTACTTC,CASSPQSYGGSGEQYF
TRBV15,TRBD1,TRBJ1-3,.,TGTGCCACCAGCAACGGACAGGCCTACTCTGGAAACACCATATATTTT,CATSNGQAYSGNTIYF
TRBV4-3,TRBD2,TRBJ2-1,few,TGCGCCAGCAGCCAAGATAGCGGGGGGTACAATGAGCAGTTCTTC,CASSQDSGGYNEQFF
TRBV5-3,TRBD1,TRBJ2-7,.,TGTGCCAGAAGCTTGCCGACAGGGGGCAAATACGAGCAGTACTTC,CARSLPTGGKYEQYF
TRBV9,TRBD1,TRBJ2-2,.,TGTGCCAGCAGCGACCTAATAGACCGGGACAGGGTGGACACCGGGGAGCTGTTTTTT,CASSDLIDRDRVDTGELFF
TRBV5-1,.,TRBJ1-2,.,TGCGCCAGCAGCTCGGACAGTCATTACTATGGCTACACCTTC,CASSSDSHYYGYTF
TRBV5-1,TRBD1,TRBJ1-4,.,TGCGCCAGCAGCACATCGGGACAGGGGGTATCGGAACTGTTTTTT,CASSTSGQGVSELFF
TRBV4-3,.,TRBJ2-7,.,TGCGCCAGCAGCCAAGCTGAAGGGCCCTACGAGCAGTACTTC,CASSQAEGPYEQYF
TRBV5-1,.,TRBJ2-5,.,TGCGCCAGCAGCTTGTGGGGGGAGAGCCAAGAGACCCAGTACTTC,CASSLWGESQETQYF
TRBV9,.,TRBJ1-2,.,TGTGCCAGCAGCCCCTACAGCTTCTATGGCTACACCTTC,CASSPYSFYGYTF
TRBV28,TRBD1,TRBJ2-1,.,TGTGCCAGCAGGGCAACAGGGGGGAATGAGCAGTTCTTC,CASRATGGNEQFF
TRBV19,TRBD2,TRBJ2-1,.,TGTGCCAGTAGTAACCGGGGGGGAGGCTACAATGAGCAGTTCTTC,CASSNRGGGYNEQFF
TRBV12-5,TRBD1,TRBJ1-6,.,TGTGCTAGTGGAATGACAGGGAGTTCACCCCTCCACTTT,CASGMTGSSPLHF
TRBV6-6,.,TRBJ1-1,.,TGTGCCAGCAGGGTACGGAGCACGAACACTGAAGCTTTCTTT,CASRVRSTNTEAFF
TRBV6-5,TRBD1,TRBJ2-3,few,TGTGCCAGCTCAAGGACAGGGACCATGACCCATACGCAGTATTTT,CASSRTGTMTHTQYF
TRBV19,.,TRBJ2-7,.,TGTGCCAGTAGTATTGGGGGGGGCCACTCCTACGAGCAGTACTTC,CASSIGGGHSYEQYF
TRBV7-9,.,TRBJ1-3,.,TGTGCCAGCAGCTTCAGACAGATTGGAAACACCATATATTTT,CASSFRQIGNTIYF
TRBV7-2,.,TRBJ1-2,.,TGTGCCAGCAGCTCCTCTGCTTTAGAAGGGGCAGGTGGCTACACCTTC,CASSSSALEGAGGYTF
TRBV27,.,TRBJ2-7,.,TGTGCCAGCAGTTTAGCATCGGGGGTAGCCTACTACGAGCAGTACTTC,CASSLASGVAYYEQYF